Each of the 32 T cell receptor beta chains below was sequenced from the same sample in a study of T-cell memory formation after mild COVID-19. TCRdb reprocessed the 5' RACE reads with MiXCR, giving one entry per CDR3 protein. This table has roughly 350,000 distinct CDR3 sequences, about an eighth appearing once. Sequencing was done on a sample of PBMCs or a T cell subset sorted from them (not recorded which). These receptors were taken from a young man who had mild COVID-19 (a few samples of this study predate the infection). Cell type and time point are not known.

The rearrangement links TRBV6-5 to TRBJ2-3; a possible D gene is TRBD1 (6 bases). This CDR3 is 17 amino acids long. Germline V CDR1 and CDR2: MNHEY, SVGAGI. The V end was cut by 0 bases, the J end by 3 bases, with 16 bases between. This CDR3 reads CASSYSWDQGSTDTQYF. The CDR3 coding sequence is TGTGCCAGCAGTTACTCGTGGGACCAGGGGTCGACAGATACGCAGTATTTT.

Concerning this clonotype itself: The junction departs from germline at one end; a sequencing error may be responsible. The gene calls are TRBV20-1 and TRBJ1-1; 7 nucleotides line up with TRBD1. The V gene's germline CDR1 is DFQATT and CDR2 SNEGSKA (reference sequence). CDR3 length: 13 amino acids. CDR3 in amino acids: CSARGGEDTEAFF. CDR3 nucleotide sequence: TGCAGTGCCAGAGGGGGCGAGGACACTGAAGCTTTCTTT.

The gene calls are TRBV7-9 and TRBJ1-5, with D tentatively TRBD1 (5 bases). The CDR3 loop spans 14 amino acids. V was trimmed by 4 bases and J by 0 bases, leaving 7 bases between them. Germline CDR1 reads SEHNR; CDR2 reads FQNEAQ (reference sequence). The CDR3 nucleotides are TGTGCCAGCAGCTCGACAGTTAGCAATCAGCCCCAGCATTTT. Translation gives CASSSTVSNQPQHF.

This clonotype was found many times. The rearrangement uses TRBV5-4 and TRBJ2-3; D may be TRBD2 (6 bases). The CDR3 totals 16 residues. V lost 4 bases to trimming and J lost 0 bases, with 15 bases between them. Germline CDR1 is SGHNT and CDR2 is YYREEE (reference sequence). The CDR3 bases are TGTGCCAGCAGCGCGGGGACGGATGCTAGCACAGATACGCAGTATTTT. Its translation is CASSAGTDASTDTQYF.

There are a few counts of this clonotype. This chain uses TRBV2 with TRBJ1-1; D gene ambiguous. Per the germline V gene, CDR1 is SNHLY and CDR2 is FYNNEI. CDR3 length equals 11 residues. V shed 8 bases and J shed 6 bases, with 10 bases lying between them. The CDR3 DNA follows: TGTGCCAGCGGGTTCGGCCCTGAAGCTTTCTTT. Its translation is CASGFGPEAFF.

The chain combines TRBV18 with TRBJ2-5, with D perhaps matching TRBD2 (6 bases). Trimming removed 3 bases from V and 4 bases from J, with 15 bases in between. The CDR3 has 15 residues. From germline, CDR1 is KGHSH and CDR2 LQKENI. The chain's CDR3 is CASSPGVDGRETQYF. The CDR3, as DNA: TGTGCCAGCTCACCGGGAGTGGACGGGAGAGAGACCCAGTACTTC. The whole variable domain, remainder taken from reference TRBV18 and TRBJ2-5, is NAGVMQNPRHLVRRRGQEARLRCSPMKGHSHVYWYRQLPEEGLKFMVYLQKENIIDESGMPKERFSAEFPKEGPSILRIQQVVRGDSAAYFCASSPGVDGRETQYFGPGTRLLVL.

In this sample, this clonotype turned up a few times. The rearrangement joins TRBV6-2 or TRBV6-3 to TRBJ1-5, with D perhaps TRBD1 (6 bases). Germline V gives CDR1 MNHEY, CDR2 SVGEGT. This CDR3 region has 15 residues. V shed 6 bases and J shed 7 bases, with 19 bases lying between them. The CDR3 protein is CASSPTQGPGQPQHF. The CDR3 DNA is TGTGCCAGCAGCCCCACCCAGGGGCCAGGGCAGCCCCAGCATTTT.

This clonotype showed up just a few times. The J gene is TRBJ1-2, the V gene TRBV6-1; D is ambiguous. Germline CDR1 is MNHNS and CDR2 is SASEGT. V gave up 1 base and J gave up 2 bases, with 17 bases separating them. This CDR3 contains 17 residues. The CDR3 region has the DNA TGTGCCAGCAGTGAAGGGATTCGGGTCTTTGGGAACTATGGCTACACCTTC. Residues: CASSEGIRVFGNYGYTF.

This clonotype appeared many times. The J gene is TRBJ2-5, the V gene TRBV5-1; tentatively, D is TRBD1 (5 bases). The germline CDR1 and CDR2 sequences are SGHRS and YFSETQ. The CDR3 runs to 14 residues. V was shortened by 1 base and J by 4 bases, with 11 bases between the two germline ends. CDR3 region: CASSLTLQGETQYF. In DNA, the CDR3 is TGCGCCAGCAGCTTGACCCTCCAGGGAGAGACCCAGTACTTC.

Only a few counts were recorded for this clonotype. The chain uses TRBV7-9 and TRBJ2-3; D call uncertain. The ends were cut back, 3 bases at V and 5 bases at J, with 15 bases in the middle. Germline values: CDR1 SEHNR, CDR2 FQNEAQ (reference sequence). CDR3 length equals 15 residues. The CDR3 loop reads CASSLGQVPGDTQYF. The CDR3 nucleotides read TGTGCCAGCAGCTTGGGCCAGGTTCCCGGAGATACGCAGTATTTT.

This clonotype has only a few counts. V usage is TRBV6-4 and J usage is TRBJ2-2; D could derive from TRBD1 or TRBD2 (5 bases each). The ends were cut back, 9 bases at V and 5 bases at J, with 16 bases in the middle. The CDR3 has 14 residues. Germline V gives CDR1 MRHNA, CDR2 SNTAGT. The DNA of the CDR3 is TGTGCCAGGTTGAGGGGTAACGGTACCGGGGAGCTGTTTTTT. This gives the protein CARLRGNGTGELFF.

The rearrangement joins TRBV7-2 to TRBJ2-5, with D unresolved. V lost 5 bases and J lost 1, with 11 bases in between. The CDR3 is 14 amino acids. The germline V gene has CDR1 SGHTA and CDR2 FQGNSA. The CDR3 is CASSARNFQETQYF. CDR3 coding DNA: TGTGCCAGCAGCGCGAGGAACTTCCAAGAGACCCAGTACTTC.

This clonotype was seen only a few times. This chain uses TRBV5-1 with TRBJ2-3, with TRBD2 matching 9 bases. This CDR3 is 16 amino acids long. J lost 2 bases, V lost 7 bases, and 11 bases had no gene match. CDR1 and CDR2 (germline): SGHRS, YFSETQ. In DNA, the CDR3 is TGCGCCAGCGCTTTAGGTGCTAGCGGGGCCACAGATACGCAGTATTTT. Its translation: CASALGASGATDTQYF.

The J gene is TRBJ2-3, the V gene TRBV4-3; D remains ambiguous. Germline CDR1 and CDR2: LGHNA and YSLEER. CDR3 length: 16 amino acids. Deletions cut 4 bases from V and 1 base from J, with 15 bases between. CDR3 loop: CASSLSVPDGTDTQYF. CDR3 DNA sequence: TGCGCCAGCAGCCTCTCAGTCCCGGACGGCACAGATACGCAGTATTTT.

The rearrangement joins TRBV5-1 to TRBJ2-7, with TRBD1 matching 7 bases. Looked up from germline, CDR1 is SGHRS and CDR2 is YFSETQ. V lost 5 bases to trimming and J lost 2 bases; unmatched junction nucleotides: 10. The CDR3 contains 15 residues. The CDR3 DNA reads as TGCGCCAGCAGTTCCACAGGGGTGGGACCCTACGAGCAGTACTTC. This codes for CASSSTGVGPYEQYF.

This clonotype was seen a handful of times. In DNA, the CDR3 is TGTGCCAGCAGCTTCCCCGGGACTAGCGGGGGGGTAAATGAGCAGTTCTTC. It translates to CASSFPGTSGGVNEQFF. This chain links TRBV7-2 with TRBJ2-1, with 16 bases identical to TRBD2. The V gene end was trimmed by 3 bases and the J gene end by 7 bases; junction bases not matched to a gene: 6. This CDR3 is built from 17 residues. Germline CDR1 reads SGHTA; CDR2 reads FQGNSA. The full variable domain, in which reference TRBV7-2 and TRBJ2-1 provide the parts outside the CDR3, is GAGVSQSPSNKVTEKGKDVELRCDPISGHTALYWYRQSLGQGLEFLIYFQGNSAPDKSGLPSDRFSAERTGGSVSTLTIQRTQQEDSAVYLCASSFPGTSGGVNEQFFGPGTRLTVL.

The sample holds a few counts of this clonotype. V gene TRBV7-2 combines with J gene TRBJ2-5; TRBD1 agrees at 8 bases. Trimming cost V 3 bases and J 4 bases; bases outside gene matches: 10. The germline V gene has CDR1 SGHTA and CDR2 FQGNSA. The CDR3 extends over 16 amino acids. DNA of the CDR3: TGTGCCAGCAGCTTCAACCCCGGACAGGGTGGAGAGACCCAGTACTTC. It codes for CASSFNPGQGGETQYF.

This chain joins TRBV5-4 and TRBJ2-7, with TRBD1 matching 9 bases. This CDR3 region has 14 residues. The J segment lost 7 bases and the V segment lost 0 bases, leaving 5 bases of the junction unmatched. Germline CDR1 SGHNT, CDR2 YYREEE (reference sequence). The chain's CDR3 is CASSLGQGVGEQYF. In nucleotides, the CDR3 is TGTGCCAGCAGCTTGGGACAGGGGGTCGGGGAGCAGTACTTC. Looking up the rest from reference TRBV5-4 and TRBJ2-7 gives the full variable domain: ETGVTQSPTHLIKTRGQQVTLRCSSQSGHNTVSWYQQALGQGPQFIFQYYREEENGRGNFPPRFSGLQFPNYSSELNVNALELDDSALYLCASSLGQGVGEQYFGPGTRLTVT.

This clonotype was detected only once. This may come from a read error, since a much larger clone is one base off. The J gene is TRBJ2-1, the V gene TRBV7-7; 13 bases match TRBD2. Germline-derived CDR1 and CDR2 are SSHAT and FNYEAQ (reference sequence). The CDR3 loop spans 15 amino acids. CDR3 nucleotides: TGTGCCGGCAGCCCCCGGACTAGCGGGGGCAATGAGCAGTTCTTC. It yields the protein CAGSPRTSGGNEQFF.

The chain employs TRBV4-3 and TRBJ1-1, with D perhaps matching TRBD1 (5 bases). This CDR3 has 17 amino acids. Trimming pared 1 base from V and 1 base from J, leaving 16 bases between. Per the germline V gene, CDR1 is LGHNA and CDR2 is YSLEER. CDR3 sequence reads: CASSQVLHVGENTEAFF. The CDR3 region has the DNA TGCGCCAGCAGCCAAGTCCTACATGTGGGGGAGAACACTGAAGCTTTCTTT.

This clonotype was recorded a few times. The gene calls are TRBV7-9 and TRBJ2-4, with 10 bases identical to TRBD1. Trimming took 5 bases from V and 9 from J; bases not matched to a gene: 4. This CDR3 contains 13 residues. Germline V gene lookup returns CDR1 SEHNR and CDR2 FQNEAQ (reference sequence). The CDR3 nucleotides are TGTGCCAGCAGCGCCGGACAGGGGGGCATTCAGTACTTC. Translation gives CASSAGQGGIQYF.

The chain joins TRBV7-2 to TRBJ2-7; D ambiguous. The V and J ends lost 3 bases and 2 bases respectively, with 8 bases between them. The germline V gene encodes CDR1 SGHTA and CDR2 FQGNSA. The CDR3 runs to 13 residues. CDR3 residues: CASSFNSPYEQYF. CDR3 in DNA: TGTGCCAGCAGCTTTAACTCCCCCTACGAGCAGTACTTC.

This clonotype was seen a few times. The chain uses TRBV5-4 and TRBJ2-6; the D is unclear. Trimming left V 3 bases short and J 3 bases short, with 10 bases between. Germline V gene lookup returns CDR1 SGHNT and CDR2 YYREEE (reference sequence). The CDR3 has 15 amino acids. The CDR3 DNA reads TGTGCCAGCAGCTGGGGTAGAGTTGGGGCCAACGTCCTGACTTTC. Protein: CASSWGRVGANVLTF.

This clonotype appeared a few times. This rearrangement joins TRBV6-5 to TRBJ2-1; 11 bases line up with TRBD2. The junction had 10 bases not matched to a gene; V was cut back by 6 bases and J by 6 bases. Germline CDR1 reads MNHEY; CDR2 reads SVGAGI. The CDR3 loop spans 16 amino acids. The CDR3: CASRTPAGLAGNEQFF. The CDR3 bases are TGTGCCAGCAGAACGCCCGCAGGACTAGCGGGCAATGAGCAGTTCTTC.

Only a few counts were recorded for this clonotype. The V and J genes are TRBV5-4 and TRBJ1-1, with 9 bases matching TRBD1. Trimming removed 1 base from V and 8 bases from J; junction bases left unmatched: 3. In germline, CDR1 is SGHNT, CDR2 YYREEE (reference sequence). The CDR3 totals 13 residues. For the CDR3, the DNA is TGTGCCAGCAGCTTGACAGGGGGCCGGGAAGCTTTCTTT. Its protein is CASSLTGGREAFF.

This clonotype came up a few times. V and J are TRBV5-1 and TRBJ1-1; D gene ambiguous. Germline V CDR1 and CDR2: SGHRS, YFSETQ. This CDR3 has 11 residues. Trimming removed 4 bases at V and 3 bases at J, with 4 bases between. DNA of the CDR3: TGCGCCAGCAGCACCGACACTGAAGCTTTCTTT. Amino acids: CASSTDTEAFF.

V is TRBV7-2 and J is TRBJ1-1; no definite D call. CDR1 and CDR2 (germline): SGHTA, FQGNSA. The CDR3 sequence is 15 residues long. The germline V and J ends were trimmed by 1 base and 3 bases, with 12 bases remaining between them. This chain's CDR3 is CASSLDGEGDTEAFF. The CDR3 DNA is TGTGCCAGCAGCTTAGATGGGGAGGGCGACACTGAAGCTTTCTTT.

The V and J genes are TRBV7-8 and TRBJ1-2; TRBD1 matches at 10 bases. Germline loops: CDR1 SGHVS, CDR2 FQNEAQ. The CDR3 length is 15 residues. V gave up 5 bases and J gave up 8 bases; unmatched junction bases: 11. CDR3 nucleotides: TGTGCCAGCAGCACCCAGTCCGGGACAGGGGTGGGCTACACCTTC. This translates into CASSTQSGTGVGYTF.

This clonotype was detected many times. The rearrangement uses TRBV4-3 and TRBJ1-1; D not resolved. This CDR3 is built from 13 residues. Per germline, CDR1 LGHNA and CDR2 YSLEER. With 4 bases removed from V and 1 base from J, the gap between germline ends came to 7 bases. The CDR3 DNA sequence: TGCGCCAGCAGCCGGAGGTCGAACACTGAAGCTTTCTTT. This gives the protein CASSRRSNTEAFF.

The chain employs TRBV15 and TRBJ2-1; D is perhaps TRBD2 (6 bases). V shed 1 base and J shed 10 bases, with 8 bases lying between them. This CDR3 has 12 amino acids. CDR1 and CDR2 from the germline V gene are LNHNV and YYDKDF (reference sequence). The CDR3 nucleotides read TGTGCCACCAGCAGAGGCGGGAACGAGCAGTTCTTC. Protein product: CATSRGGNEQFF.

The V and J genes are TRBV9 and TRBJ2-5; D tentatively reads TRBD1 or TRBD2 (5 bases each). The germline CDR1 and CDR2 sequences are SGDLS and YYNGEE. V was cut by 0 bases and J by 5 bases, with 11 bases left in between. This CDR3 spans 14 amino acids. CDR3 nucleotides: TGTGCCAGCAGCGTAGGAGGGGTAGCCGAGACCCAGTACTTC. Translating gives CASSVGGVAETQYF.

This clonotype has only a few counts. The chain uses TRBV7-8 and TRBJ2-2; the D gene is possibly TRBD2 (6 bases). The ends were cut back, 6 bases at V and 4 bases at J, with 18 bases in the middle. CDR1 SGHVS and CDR2 FQNEAQ come from the germline V gene. The CDR3 has 16 residues. The CDR3 spells CASSSLSQRATGELFF. Written as DNA, the CDR3 is TGTGCCAGCAGTTCGTTGTCTCAGCGGGCCACCGGGGAGCTGTTTTTT.